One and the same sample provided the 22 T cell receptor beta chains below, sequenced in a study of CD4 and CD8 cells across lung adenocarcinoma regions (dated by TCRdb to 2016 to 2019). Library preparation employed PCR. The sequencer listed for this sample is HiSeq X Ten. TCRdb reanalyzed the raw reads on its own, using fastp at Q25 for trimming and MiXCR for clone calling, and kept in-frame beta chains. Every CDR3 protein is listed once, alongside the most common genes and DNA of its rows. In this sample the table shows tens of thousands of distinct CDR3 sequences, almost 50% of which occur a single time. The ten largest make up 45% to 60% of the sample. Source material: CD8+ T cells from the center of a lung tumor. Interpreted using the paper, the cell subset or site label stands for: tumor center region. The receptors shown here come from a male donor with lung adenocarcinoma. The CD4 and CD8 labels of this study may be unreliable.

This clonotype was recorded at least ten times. CDR3 protein: CASRPGPSYEQYF. The CDR3 DNA follows: TGTGCCAGCAGACCGGGACCAAGCTACGAGCAGTACTTC. The rearrangement uses TRBV7-2 and TRBJ2-1, with D perhaps assigned TRBD1 or TRBD2 (5 bases each). Matching the DNA end better, TRBJ2-7 makes the J call doubtful. Germline CDR1 SGHTA, CDR2 FQGNSA. There are 13 residues in the CDR3.

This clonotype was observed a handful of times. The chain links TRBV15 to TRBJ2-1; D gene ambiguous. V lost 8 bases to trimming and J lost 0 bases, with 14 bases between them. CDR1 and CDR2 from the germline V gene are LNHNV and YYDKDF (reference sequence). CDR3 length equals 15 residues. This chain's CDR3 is CATLTPGGSYNEQFF. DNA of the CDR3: TGTGCCACCCTCACCCCGGGCGGCTCCTACAATGAGCAGTTCTTC. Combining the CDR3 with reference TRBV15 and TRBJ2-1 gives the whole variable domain DAMVIQNPRYQVTQFGKPVTLSCSQTLNHNVMYWYQQKSSQAPKLLFHYYDKDFNNEADTPDNFQSRRPNTSFCFLDIRSPGLGDTAMYLCATLTPGGSYNEQFFGPGTRLTVL.

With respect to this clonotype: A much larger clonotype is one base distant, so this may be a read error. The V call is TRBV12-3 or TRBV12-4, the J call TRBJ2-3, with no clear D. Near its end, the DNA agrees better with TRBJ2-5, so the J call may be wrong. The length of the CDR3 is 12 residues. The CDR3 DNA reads TGTGCCAGCAGTCCAGAGTCCGAGACCCAGTACTTC. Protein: CASSPESETQYF.

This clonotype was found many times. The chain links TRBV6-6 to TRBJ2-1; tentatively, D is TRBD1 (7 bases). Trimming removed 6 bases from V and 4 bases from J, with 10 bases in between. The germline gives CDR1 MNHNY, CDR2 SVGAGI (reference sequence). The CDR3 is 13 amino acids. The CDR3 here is CASRGGQYNEQFF. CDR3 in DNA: TGTGCCAGCAGGGGGGGACAGTACAATGAGCAGTTCTTC.

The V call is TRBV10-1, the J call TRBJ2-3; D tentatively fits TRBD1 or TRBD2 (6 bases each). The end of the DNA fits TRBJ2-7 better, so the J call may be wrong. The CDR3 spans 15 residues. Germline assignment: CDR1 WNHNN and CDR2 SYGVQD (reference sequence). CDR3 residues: CARGPGPGAPDMQYF. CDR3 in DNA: TGCGCCCGCGGTCCTGGGCCGGGGGCCCCAGATATGCAGTACTTC.

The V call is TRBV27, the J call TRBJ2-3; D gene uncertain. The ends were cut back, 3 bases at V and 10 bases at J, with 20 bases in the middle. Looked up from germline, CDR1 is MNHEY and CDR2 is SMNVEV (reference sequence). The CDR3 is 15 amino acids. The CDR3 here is CASSLSLPNYNAQYF. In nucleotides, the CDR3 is TGTGCCAGCAGTTTGAGTCTACCCAACTACAATGCGCAGTATTTT.

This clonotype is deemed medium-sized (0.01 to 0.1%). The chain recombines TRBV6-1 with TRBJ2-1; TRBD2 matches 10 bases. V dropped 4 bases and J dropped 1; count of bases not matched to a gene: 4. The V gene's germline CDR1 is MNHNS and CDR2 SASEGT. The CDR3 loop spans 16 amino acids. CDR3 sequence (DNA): TGTGCCAGCAGTGGTCTAGCGGGAGCGTCCTACAATGAGCAGTTCTTC. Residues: CASSGLAGASYNEQFF.

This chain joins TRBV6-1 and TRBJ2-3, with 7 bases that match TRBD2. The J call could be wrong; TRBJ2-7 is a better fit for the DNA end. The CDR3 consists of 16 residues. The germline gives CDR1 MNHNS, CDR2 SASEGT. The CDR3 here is CASSGAGGGDEDTQYF. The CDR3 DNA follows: TGTGCCAGCAGTGGAGCCGGGGGAGGGGACGAGGATACGCAGTACTTC.

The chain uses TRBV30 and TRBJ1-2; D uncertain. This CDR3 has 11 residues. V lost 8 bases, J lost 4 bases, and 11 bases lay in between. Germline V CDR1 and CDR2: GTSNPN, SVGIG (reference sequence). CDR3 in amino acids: CAELSRYGYTF. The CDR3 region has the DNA TGTGCCGAGCTATCCCGCTATGGCTACACCTTC.

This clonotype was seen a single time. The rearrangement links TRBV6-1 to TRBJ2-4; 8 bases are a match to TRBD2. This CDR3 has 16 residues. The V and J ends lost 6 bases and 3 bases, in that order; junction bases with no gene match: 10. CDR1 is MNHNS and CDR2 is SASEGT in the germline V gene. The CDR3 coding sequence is TGTGCCAGCAGGGGCCCGGGGGGGATTGACAAAAACATTCAGTACTTC. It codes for CASRGPGGIDKNIQYF.

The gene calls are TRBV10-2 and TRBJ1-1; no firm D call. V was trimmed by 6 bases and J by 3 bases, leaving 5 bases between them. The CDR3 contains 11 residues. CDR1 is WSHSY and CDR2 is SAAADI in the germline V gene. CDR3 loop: CASSHDTEAFF. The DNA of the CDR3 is TGCGCCAGCAGCCATGACACTGAAGCTTTCTTT.

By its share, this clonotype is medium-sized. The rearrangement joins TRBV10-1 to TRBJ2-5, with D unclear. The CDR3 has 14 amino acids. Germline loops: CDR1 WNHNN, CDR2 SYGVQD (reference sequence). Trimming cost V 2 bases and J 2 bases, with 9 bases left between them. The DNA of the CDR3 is TGCGCCAGCAGTGAGGGCGGAAGGCAAGAGACCCAGTACTTC. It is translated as CASSEGGRQETQYF.

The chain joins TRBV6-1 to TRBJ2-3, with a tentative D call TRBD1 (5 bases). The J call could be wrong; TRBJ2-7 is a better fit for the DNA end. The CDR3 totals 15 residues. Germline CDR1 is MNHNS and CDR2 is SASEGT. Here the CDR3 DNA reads TGTGCCAGCAGTGAGGGGCTGTCAGGCAAAGATATGCAGTACTTC. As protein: CASSEGLSGKDMQYF.

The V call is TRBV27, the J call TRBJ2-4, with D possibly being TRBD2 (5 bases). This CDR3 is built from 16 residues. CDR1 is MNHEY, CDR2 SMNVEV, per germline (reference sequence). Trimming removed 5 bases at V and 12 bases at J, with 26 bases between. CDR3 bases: TGTGCCAGCAGTAGACGACGGGGATTAGACCAAGACACTCAGTACTTC. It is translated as CASSRRRGLDQDTQYF.

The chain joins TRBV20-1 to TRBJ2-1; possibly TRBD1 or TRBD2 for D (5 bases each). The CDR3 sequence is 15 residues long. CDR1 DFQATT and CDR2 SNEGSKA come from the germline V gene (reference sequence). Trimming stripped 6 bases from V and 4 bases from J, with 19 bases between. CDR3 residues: CSATSPGLDYNEQFF. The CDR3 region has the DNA TGCAGTGCCACCTCCCCGGGGCTAGATTACAATGAGCAGTTCTTC.

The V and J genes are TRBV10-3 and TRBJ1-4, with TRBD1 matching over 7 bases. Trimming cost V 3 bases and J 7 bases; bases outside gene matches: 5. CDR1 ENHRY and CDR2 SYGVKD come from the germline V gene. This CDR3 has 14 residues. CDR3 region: CAISEEGASEKLFF. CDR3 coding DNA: TGTGCCATCAGTGAAGAGGGGGCCAGTGAAAAACTGTTTTTT.

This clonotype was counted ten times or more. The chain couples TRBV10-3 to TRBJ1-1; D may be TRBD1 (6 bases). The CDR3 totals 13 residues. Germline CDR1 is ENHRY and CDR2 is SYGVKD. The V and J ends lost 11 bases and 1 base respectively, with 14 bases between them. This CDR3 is CAAEDRRNTEAFF. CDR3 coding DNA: TGTGCCGCCGAAGACAGGAGGAACACTGAAGCTTTCTTT.

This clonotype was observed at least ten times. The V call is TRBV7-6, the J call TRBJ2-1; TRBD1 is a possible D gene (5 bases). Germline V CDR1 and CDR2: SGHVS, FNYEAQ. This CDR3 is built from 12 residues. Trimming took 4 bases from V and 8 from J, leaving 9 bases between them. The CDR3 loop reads CASSSGWYEQFF. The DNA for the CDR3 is TGTGCCAGCAGCTCAGGGTGGTATGAGCAGTTCTTC.

CDR3 loop: CASSQERRQPQHF. In nucleotides, the CDR3 is TGTGCCAGCAGCCAAGAGAGACGTCAGCCCCAGCATTTT. This sequence joins TRBV4-2 and TRBJ1-5, with D uncertain. Trimming pared 0 bases from V and 6 bases from J, leaving 6 bases between. The CDR3 consists of 13 residues. The germline V gene has CDR1 LGHNA and CDR2 YNFKEQ.

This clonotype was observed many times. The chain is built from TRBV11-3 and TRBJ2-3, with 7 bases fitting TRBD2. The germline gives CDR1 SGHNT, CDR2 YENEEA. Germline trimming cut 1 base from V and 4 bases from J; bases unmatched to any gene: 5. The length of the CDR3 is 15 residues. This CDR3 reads CASSLVGGSADTQYF. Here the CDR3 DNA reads TGTGCCAGCAGCTTAGTTGGCGGGAGTGCAGATACGCAGTATTTT.

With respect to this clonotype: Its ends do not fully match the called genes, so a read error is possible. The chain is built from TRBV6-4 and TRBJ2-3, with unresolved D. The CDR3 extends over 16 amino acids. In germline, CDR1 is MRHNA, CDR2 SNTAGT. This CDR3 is CASSFFDSRSTDTQYF. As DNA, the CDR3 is TGTGCCAGCAGCTTCTTCGACTCCCGTAGCACAGATACGCAGTACTTT.

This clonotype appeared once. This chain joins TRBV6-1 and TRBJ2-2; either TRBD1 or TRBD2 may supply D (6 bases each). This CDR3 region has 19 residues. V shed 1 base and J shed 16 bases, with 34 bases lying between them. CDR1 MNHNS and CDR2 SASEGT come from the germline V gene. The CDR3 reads CASSEGSGAGAVNTGTQFF. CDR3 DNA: TGTGCCAGCAGTGAAGGGTCGGGGGCAGGGGCCGTAAACACAGGTACGCAGTTTTTT.